The sequence of this T cell receptor beta chain was determined in a study of beta chain features in type 1 diabetes. CDR3 length equals 13 residues. The junction had 10 bases not matched to a gene; V was cut back by 6 bases and J by 9 bases. Germline V CDR1 and CDR2: KGHSH, LQKENI. Expressed TCRB transcripts were sequenced after all isolated RNA was converted to cDNA. Produced via immunoSEQ multiplex PCR; TCRdb's table is partial and in-frame only. The sample records about 930,000 clones, 17% being singletons. The chain carries TRBV18 and TRBJ2-5; 7 bases line up with TRBD1. The sequenced sample consisted of naive CD4+ T cells from blood. This sequence originates from a young woman in good health. The CDR3 sequence: CASSPDRDIPQYF. The CDR3 DNA sequence: TGTGCCAGCTCGCCAGACAGGGATATTCCCCAGTACTTC.